The 23 T cell receptor beta chains reported below all come from one sample, sequenced in a study of OX40 agonist ivuxolimab in advanced cancers. Sequencing used immunoSEQ multiplex PCR; TCRdb keeps in-frame clones, though not all of them. This table holds about 6,300 clones, 70% to 80% found once. The specimen was CD4+ or CD8+ T cells sorted from blood, collected in a trial of the OX40 agonist ivuxolimab. The receptors here all came from an adult with an advanced solid tumor such as melanoma, head and neck, liver or kidney cancer.

V gene TRBV6-5 combines with J gene TRBJ1-5; no clear D gene. V was clipped by 2 bases and J by 0 bases, with 8 bases between them. CDR3 length: 15 amino acids. CDR1 is MNHEY, CDR2 SVGAGI, per germline. The CDR3 coding sequence is TGTGCCAGCAGTTACACCAGGCCTAGCAATCAGCCCCAGCATTTT. It encodes CASSYTRPSNQPQHF.

The V call is TRBV7-6, the J call TRBJ2-3, with D tentatively TRBD2 (6 bases). V lost 8 bases to trimming and J lost 9 bases, with 9 bases between them. The CDR3 runs to 10 residues. Germline V CDR1 and CDR2: SGHVS, FNYEAQ. This CDR3 reads CASGDFTQYF. The CDR3 DNA reads as TGTGCCAGCGGGGACTTCACGCAGTATTTT.

This clone was observed a single time. V is TRBV7-2 and J is TRBJ1-3, with TRBD1 matching over 7 bases. Germline trimming cut 5 bases from V and 0 bases from J; bases unmatched to any gene: 16. Germline CDR1 is SGHTA and CDR2 is FQGNSA. The CDR3 is 19 residues long. CDR3 residues: CASSQGDSRTFSSGNTIYF. The CDR3 DNA is TGTGCCAGCAGCCAGGGGGACAGCCGAACCTTTAGCTCTGGAAACACCATATATTTT.

This clone was seen more than once but under ten times. This chain links TRBV2 with TRBJ2-7; D possibly matches TRBD1 or TRBD2 (5 bases each). CDR1 and CDR2 from the germline V gene are SNHLY and FYNNEI. The CDR3 has 14 amino acids. With 4 bases removed from V and 2 bases from J, the gap between germline ends came to 12 bases. In DNA form, the CDR3 reads TGTGCCAGCAGTGGGGCTGGGGGTCCCTACGAGCAGTACTTC. Amino acids: CASSGAGGPYEQYF.

The V and J genes are TRBV28 and TRBJ1-4; tentatively, D is TRBD1 (5 bases). The CDR3 consists of 12 residues. V lost 5 bases and J lost 8, with 9 bases in between. Germline CDR1 MDHEN, CDR2 SYDVKM. CDR3 loop: CASSGRDEKLFF. In nucleotides, the CDR3 is TGTGCCAGCAGTGGTCGGGACGAAAAACTGTTTTTT.

V usage is TRBV4-3 and J usage is TRBJ2-3; 10 bases are a match to TRBD2. J was trimmed by 6 bases and V by 1 base; bases with no gene match: 10. The CDR3 runs 17 residues. CDR1 and CDR2 from the germline V gene are LGHNA and YSLEER. CDR3: CASSQVPSGRGRDTQYF. The DNA for the CDR3 is TGCGCCAGCAGCCAAGTCCCTAGCGGGAGAGGTCGCGATACGCAGTATTTT.

The V call is TRBV5-3, the J call TRBJ1-6; D perhaps matches TRBD1 (6 bases). TRBV5-3 belongs to the ORF category, with a function that is uncertain. The CDR3 runs 15 residues. Trimming shortened V by 4 bases and J by 5 bases, and 13 bases separated the two germline ends. The CDR3 DNA reads TGTGCCAGAAGCCAACAGGGTTTCGATAATTCACCCCTCCACTTT. As protein: CARSQQGFDNSPLHF.

Details on this clone: Relative to the germline gene, one junction end is altered; a read error may explain this. The J gene is TRBJ2-7, the V gene TRBV7-2; possible D gene TRBD1, 6 bases. Germline V gene lookup returns CDR1 SGHTA and CDR2 FQGNSA. The CDR3 length is 14 residues. CDR3 in amino acids: CASSQDRKSYEQYF. CDR3 bases: TGCGCCAGCAGCCAAGACAGGAAGTCCTACGAGCAGTACTTC.

The chain combines TRBV7-6 with TRBJ2-3, with D unresolved. V was trimmed by 5 bases and J by 1 base, leaving 10 bases between them. The CDR3 length is 14 residues. The germline gives CDR1 SGHVS, CDR2 FNYEAQ. The CDR3: CASSPPQGTDTQYF. DNA of the CDR3: TGTGCCAGCAGCCCCCCTCAGGGCACAGATACGCAGTATTTT.

J is TRBJ2-7 and V is TRBV7-9; the D call may be TRBD1 or TRBD2 (5 bases each). The germline V gene has CDR1 SEHNR and CDR2 FQNEAQ (reference sequence). This CDR3 is 14 amino acids long. With 5 bases removed from V and 3 bases from J, the gap between germline ends came to 14 bases. The DNA for the CDR3 is TGTGCCAGCAGCCCCCCGGGACGGAGCTACGAGCAGTACTTC. Protein product: CASSPPGRSYEQYF.

The V and J genes are TRBV9 and TRBJ2-7, with D maybe TRBD2 (7 bases). Germline-derived CDR1 and CDR2 are SGDLS and YYNGEE. The CDR3 sequence is 15 residues long. V dropped 5 bases and J dropped 3 bases, with 18 bases sitting between them. The CDR3 DNA follows: TGTGCCAGCAGTCCGGGGAGGGGGTCGCTCTACGAGCAGTACTTC. Protein: CASSPGRGSLYEQYF.

This chain uses TRBV6-5 with TRBJ1-3; 10 bases match TRBD1. The germline V gene has CDR1 MNHEY and CDR2 SVGAGI. This CDR3 region has 15 residues. The V and J ends lost 4 bases and 3 bases, in that order; junction bases with no gene match: 3. The CDR3 is CASSSGTGDGNTIYF. The CDR3 bases are TGTGCCAGCAGTTCCGGGACAGGGGATGGAAACACCATATATTTT.

The genes are TRBV7-2 and TRBJ2-5; 9 bases map to TRBD2. Germline CDR1 reads SGHTA; CDR2 reads FQGNSA. J lost 3 bases, V lost 5 bases, and 10 bases had no gene match. The CDR3 extends over 16 amino acids. The CDR3 is CASSPAGGGFEETQYF. The CDR3 bases are TGTGCCAGCAGCCCAGCGGGGGGAGGTTTTGAAGAGACCCAGTACTTC.

This chain uses TRBV4-3 with TRBJ1-1; TRBD1 aligns across 7 bases. The CDR3 sequence is 17 residues long. Germline V lookup: CDR1 LGHNA, CDR2 YSLEER. The V gene end was trimmed by 0 bases and the J gene end by 4 bases; junction bases not matched to a gene: 11. The CDR3: CASSQDRQGRLGTEAFF. CDR3 in DNA: TGCGCCAGCAGCCAAGATAGACAGGGTAGGTTAGGCACTGAAGCTTTCTTT.

The gene calls are TRBV6-1 and TRBJ2-7, with D possibly TRBD1 on 6 matching bases. Trimming stripped 6 bases from V and 3 bases from J, with 27 bases between. The germline V gene encodes CDR1 MNHNS and CDR2 SASEGT. The CDR3 contains 18 residues. CDR3 bases: TGTGCCAGCAGCGAACCCACTACAGGGTCCCTATACGGCTACGAGCAGTACTTC. It is translated as CASSEPTTGSLYGYEQYF.

This clone was observed a few times. The rearrangement links TRBV28 to TRBJ2-7; D gene ambiguous. This CDR3 spans 14 amino acids. Trimming removed 6 bases at V and 0 bases at J, with 12 bases between. Germline CDR1 MDHEN, CDR2 SYDVKM. The CDR3 DNA reads as TGTGCCAGCAGACGAGAGGATAGCTCCTACGAGCAGTACTTC. It specifies CASRREDSSYEQYF.

Judged by abundance, this clone is large. This chain uses TRBV11-2 with TRBJ2-5; 11 nucleotides align to TRBD2. This CDR3 contains 15 residues. Germline values: CDR1 SGHAT, CDR2 FQNNGV. The ends lost 5 bases at V and 2 bases at J; junction bases unmatched: 4. This chain's CDR3 is CASSEGLAEQETQYF. CDR3 bases: TGTGCCAGCAGCGAGGGACTAGCGGAACAAGAGACCCAGTACTTC.

J is TRBJ1-5 and V is TRBV10-3, with 8 positions matching TRBD1. After removal of 0 bases from V and 4 bases from J, the junction contained 2 bases not matched to a gene. Germline V lookup: CDR1 ENHRY, CDR2 SYGVKD. The CDR3 contains 15 residues. In nucleotides, the CDR3 is TGTGCCATCAGTGAGTCGACAGGGGTAAATCAGCCCCAGCATTTT. It is translated as CAISESTGVNQPQHF.

The chain employs TRBV4-3 and TRBJ1-4; D not resolved. V lost 1 base and J 3 bases, leaving 3 bases between the germline ends. The CDR3 is made up of 13 amino acids. The germline V gene encodes CDR1 LGHNA and CDR2 YSLEER. The chain's CDR3 is CASSQGPNEKLFF. The CDR3 nucleotides read TGCGCCAGCAGCCAAGGACCTAATGAAAAACTGTTTTTT.

Only one count was recorded for this clone. The chain carries TRBV30 and TRBJ1-2, with unresolved D. V was clipped by 2 bases and J by 4 bases, with 8 bases between them. Germline loops: CDR1 GTSNPN, CDR2 SVGIG (reference sequence). CDR3 length: 12 residues. CDR3 protein: CAWSSKTYGYTF. CDR3 DNA sequence: TGTGCCTGGAGTAGCAAAACCTATGGCTACACCTTC.

CDR3 in DNA: TGCGCCAGCAGCCAAGACTCAGGACACTGGGAGTACTTC. This sequence encodes CASSQDSGHWEYF. The chain recombines TRBV4-1 with TRBJ2-7, with TRBD1 as a possible D gene (5 bases). CDR1 MGHRA and CDR2 YSYEKL come from the germline V gene. The CDR3 spans 13 residues. V lost 0 bases to trimming and J lost 11 bases, with 14 bases between them.

The V gene is TRBV4-1, the J gene TRBJ1-5; TRBD1 might be the D (6 bases). The V gene lost 0 bases and the J gene lost 5 bases, with 26 bases spanning the gap. Looked up from germline, CDR1 is MGHRA and CDR2 is YSYEKL. The CDR3 has 20 residues. The CDR3 region is CASSQDTGQPRQDAYQPQHF. In DNA form, the CDR3 reads TGCGCCAGCAGCCAAGACACTGGACAGCCGCGGCAGGACGCATATCAGCCCCAGCATTTT.

This clone was recorded once. The rearrangement uses TRBV6-5 and TRBJ1-5; 7 bases are shared with TRBD1. The V gene end was trimmed by 4 bases and the J gene end by 6 bases; junction bases not matched to a gene: 9. Germline V lookup: CDR1 MNHEY, CDR2 SVGAGI. This CDR3 is 15 amino acids long. CDR3 sequence (DNA): TGTGCCAGCAGTTTTTCAGACAGGGCTGGTCAGCCCCAGCATTTT. Translation: CASSFSDRAGQPQHF.